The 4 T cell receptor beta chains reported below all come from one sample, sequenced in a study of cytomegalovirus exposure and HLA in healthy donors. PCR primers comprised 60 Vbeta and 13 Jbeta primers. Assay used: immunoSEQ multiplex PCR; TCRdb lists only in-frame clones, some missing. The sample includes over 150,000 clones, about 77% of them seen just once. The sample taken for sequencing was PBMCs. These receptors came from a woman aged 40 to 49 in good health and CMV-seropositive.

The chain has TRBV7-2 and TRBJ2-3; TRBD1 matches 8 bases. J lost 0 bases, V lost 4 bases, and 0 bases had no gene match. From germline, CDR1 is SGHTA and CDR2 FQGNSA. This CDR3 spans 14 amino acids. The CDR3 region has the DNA TGTGCCAGCAGCTGGGACAGGAGCACAGATACGCAGTATTTT. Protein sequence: CASSWDRSTDTQYF.

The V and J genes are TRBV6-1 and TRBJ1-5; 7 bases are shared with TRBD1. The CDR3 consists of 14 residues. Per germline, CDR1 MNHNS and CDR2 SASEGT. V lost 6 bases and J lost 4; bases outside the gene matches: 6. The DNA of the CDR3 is TGTGCCAGCAGAACCCTCAGGGGGAATCAGCCCCAGCATTTT. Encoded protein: CASRTLRGNQPQHF.

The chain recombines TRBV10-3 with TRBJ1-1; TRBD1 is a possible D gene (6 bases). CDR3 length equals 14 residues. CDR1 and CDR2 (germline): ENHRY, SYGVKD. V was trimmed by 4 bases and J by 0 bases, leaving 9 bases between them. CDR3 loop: CAISVDRMNTEAFF. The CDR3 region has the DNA TGTGCCATCAGTGTCGACAGGATGAACACTGAAGCTTTCTTT.

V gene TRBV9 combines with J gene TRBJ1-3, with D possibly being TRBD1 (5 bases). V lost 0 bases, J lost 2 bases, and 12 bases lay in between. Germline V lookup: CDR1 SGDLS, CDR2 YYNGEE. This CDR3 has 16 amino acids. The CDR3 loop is CASSVDGGEPGNTIYF. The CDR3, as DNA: TGTGCCAGCAGCGTAGACGGAGGGGAACCTGGAAACACCATATATTTT.